This T cell receptor beta chain was recorded in a study of response to subunit inactivated influenza vaccine. One entry per CDR3 protein, called by TCRdb with MiXCR from the RT-PCR reads. The table records about 570,000 distinct CDR3 sequences, 11% of them present only once. The same sample was also studied in work on T cells expressing NK-cell markers. From that second work: The authors made TCR beta cDNA libraries by 5'RACE template switching. This switching added a universal primer site and UMIs.

The sample in question was PBMCs from blood, obtained on the day of vaccination. The origin of this receptor is a man aged 45-65 years who received an inactivated influenza vaccine.

CDR3 in amino acids: CASWLAGGNEQFF. Written as DNA, the CDR3 is TGTGCCAGCTGGCTAGCGGGGGGCAATGAGCAGTTCTTC. This rearrangement joins TRBV27 to TRBJ2-1; 11 nucleotides match TRBD2. Germline assignment: CDR1 MNHEY and CDR2 SMNVEV (reference sequence). The junction had 3 bases not matched to a gene; V was cut back by 8 bases and J by 6 bases. This CDR3 is built from 13 residues.